The present T cell receptor (beta chain) was sequenced within a study of Graves' ophthalmopathy and Graves' hyperthyroidism. Whole-study context: Stable hyperthyroidism meant no ophthalmopathy within 18 months of follow-up.

Trimming took 5 bases from V and 1 from J, leaving 13 bases between them. The germline CDR1 and CDR2 sequences are SGHRS and YFSETQ. The CDR3 is 15 residues long. Uncontrolled infections, pregnancy, lactation or other autoimmune diseases led to patient exclusion. RNA transcripts yielded amplified TCR beta CDR3 regions. Second-round multiplex PCR came after first-round RT-PCR with HTBI primers. TCRdb re-called the multiplex PCR reads through MiXCR, storing one row per CDR3 protein. This repertoire shows over a million distinct CDR3 sequences, less than 45% found once; its top ten account for 8.5% to 14%. The study, taken as a whole, reports: In blood, most expanded thyroid clonotypes above 0.001 frequency were also detected. The 13-signature model separated ophthalmopathy from stable hyperthyroidism at approximately 89% sensitivity and 80% to 84% specificity.

The sample holds many counts of this clonotype. Its antigen is currently unknown. The chain is built from TRBV5-1 and TRBJ1-5; TRBD1 might be the D (6 bases). Sequencing used peripheral blood or thyroid tissue (not recorded which). The sequence was collected from an adult man with Graves' hyperthyroidism. For the CDR3, the DNA is TGCGCCAGCAGTCTGACAGGACAGAGCAATCAGCCCCAGCATTTT. This encodes CASSLTGQSNQPQHF.